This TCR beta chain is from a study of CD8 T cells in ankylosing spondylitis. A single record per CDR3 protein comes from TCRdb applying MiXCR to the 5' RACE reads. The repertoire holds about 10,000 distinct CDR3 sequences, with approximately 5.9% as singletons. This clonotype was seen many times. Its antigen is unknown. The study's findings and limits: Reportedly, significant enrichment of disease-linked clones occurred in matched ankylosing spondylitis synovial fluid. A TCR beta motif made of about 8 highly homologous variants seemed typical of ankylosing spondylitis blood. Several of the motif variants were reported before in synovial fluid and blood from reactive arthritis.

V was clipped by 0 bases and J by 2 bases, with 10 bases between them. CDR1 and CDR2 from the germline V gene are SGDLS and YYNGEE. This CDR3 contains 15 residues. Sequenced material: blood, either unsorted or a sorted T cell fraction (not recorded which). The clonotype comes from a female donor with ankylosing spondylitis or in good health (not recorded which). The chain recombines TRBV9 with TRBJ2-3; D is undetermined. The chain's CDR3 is CASSVEWAITDTQYF. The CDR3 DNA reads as TGTGCCAGCAGCGTAGAGTGGGCCATCACAGATACGCAGTATTTT.